This T cell receptor beta chain was obtained from a study of PD-L1 blockade in urothelial cancer. V trimming: 2 bases; J trimming: 6 bases; junction bases outside the gene matches: 6. The CDR3 has 15 residues. The germline V gene has CDR1 ENHRY and CDR2 SYGVKD. The table came from immunoSEQ multiplex PCR; TCRdb's copy has only in-frame clones and leaves some out. Of roughly 90,000 clones listed, roughly 90% were seen once; the top ten hold around 0.94%. Documented time point: pretreatment peripheral blood. The receptor was derived from a woman aged 80 or older with urothelial cancer. V and J are TRBV10-3 and TRBJ2-1; 8 nucleotides align to TRBD2. Sequenced material: PBMCs, taken around atezolizumab (anti-PD-L1) treatment. This chain's CDR3 is CAISEPGLAVNEQFF. Written as DNA, the CDR3 is TGTGCCATCAGTGAGCCTGGACTAGCTGTCAATGAGCAGTTCTTC.